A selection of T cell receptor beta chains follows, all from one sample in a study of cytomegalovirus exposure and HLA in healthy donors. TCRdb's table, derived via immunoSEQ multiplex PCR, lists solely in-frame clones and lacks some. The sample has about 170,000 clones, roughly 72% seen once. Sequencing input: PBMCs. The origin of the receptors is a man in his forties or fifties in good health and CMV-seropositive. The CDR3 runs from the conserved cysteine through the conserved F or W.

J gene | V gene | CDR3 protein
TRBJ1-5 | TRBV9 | CASGVDWGVEPQHF
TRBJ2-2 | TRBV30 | CAWRAGLNTGELFF
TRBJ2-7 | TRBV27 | CASRTDLAETYEQYF
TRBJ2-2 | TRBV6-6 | CASRDRYTGELFF
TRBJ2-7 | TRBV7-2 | CASSLLAGDEQYF
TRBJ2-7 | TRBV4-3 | CASSQDGAAYEQYF
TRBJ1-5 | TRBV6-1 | CASSFDGLSNQPQHF
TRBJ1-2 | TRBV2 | CASSEGTGGYGYTF
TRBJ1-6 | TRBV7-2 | CASSLAGRTGFSPLHF
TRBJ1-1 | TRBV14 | CASSQDWLAGDTSDTEAFF
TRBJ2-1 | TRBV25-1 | CASSLKRGGLREQFF
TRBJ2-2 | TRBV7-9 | CASSLSTQGGELFF
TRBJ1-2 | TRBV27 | CASRTSGGGDGYTF
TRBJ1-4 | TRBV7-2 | CASSLGQGGNEKLFF
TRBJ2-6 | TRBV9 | CASSLWGRGASGANVLTF
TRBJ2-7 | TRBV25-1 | CASSEYSRGDYEQYF
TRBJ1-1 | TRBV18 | CASSPYDREAFF
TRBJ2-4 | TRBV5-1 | CASSPGDREWNRNIQYF
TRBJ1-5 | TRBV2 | CASSDGGRGLGNQPQHF
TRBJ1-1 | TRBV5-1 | CASTSGASGTGGAFF
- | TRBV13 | CASTTGTGGGYEQYF
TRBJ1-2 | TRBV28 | CASGGHLGSRLYGYTF